The 8 T cell receptor beta chains in this list originate from one sample, sequenced in a study of monozygotic twins with inflammatory bowel disease. From the 5' RACE reads, TCRdb lists one entry per CDR3 protein and no DNA. The table lists more than 350,000 distinct CDR3 sequences. Sequenced: blood. These receptors all come from a human donor with ulcerative colitis or Crohn's disease, or a healthy co-twin of an affected twin (not recorded which).

The rearrangement links TRBV20-1 to TRBJ2-1. Per the germline V gene, CDR1 is DFQATT and CDR2 is SNEGSKA (reference sequence). This CDR3 region has 12 residues. The CDR3 region is CSASDQDNEQFF.

The chain has TRBV10-3 and TRBJ2-3; as DNA is missing, the TRBD1 call by TCRdb cannot be tested. This CDR3 is 12 amino acids long. Germline V CDR1 and CDR2: ENHRY, SYGVKD. This CDR3 reads CAISTRGDTQYF.

V and J are TRBV5-1 and TRBJ1-4; TCRdb's assignment of TRBD1 cannot be checked, as there is no DNA. The CDR3 loop spans 16 amino acids. Per germline, CDR1 SGHRS and CDR2 YFSETQ. The CDR3 here is CASSPNLGPTNEKLFF.

The chain combines TRBV7-2 with TRBJ2-5; as DNA is missing, the TRBD2 call by TCRdb cannot be tested. Per the germline V gene, CDR1 is SGHTA and CDR2 is FQGNSA. This CDR3 is 17 amino acids long. The CDR3 protein is CASSLALSGRGRETQYF.

The chain has TRBV5-1 and TRBJ2-1; TCRdb calls TRBD2, which cannot be checked without DNA. Germline CDR1 is SGHRS and CDR2 is YFSETQ. The CDR3 consists of 17 residues. The CDR3 reads CASSQGQGSGTYNEQFF.

The chain uses TRBV20-1 and TRBJ2-7. This CDR3 is 12 amino acids long. Germline CDR1 is DFQATT and CDR2 is SNEGSKA (reference sequence). The CDR3 spells CSASITSYEQYF.

The chain couples TRBV29-1 to TRBJ2-2; there is no DNA to check the TCRdb D call of TRBD2. The CDR3 is 14 residues long. Germline values: CDR1 SQVTM, CDR2 ANQGSEA. CDR3 loop: CSVAPTTNTGELFF.

The chain couples TRBV7-2 to TRBJ2-3; TCRdb's D call of TRBD2 is untestable without DNA. The CDR3 is made up of 14 amino acids. Per the germline V gene, CDR1 is SGHTA and CDR2 is FQGNSA. CDR3 amino acids: CASSSTSGRDTQYF.